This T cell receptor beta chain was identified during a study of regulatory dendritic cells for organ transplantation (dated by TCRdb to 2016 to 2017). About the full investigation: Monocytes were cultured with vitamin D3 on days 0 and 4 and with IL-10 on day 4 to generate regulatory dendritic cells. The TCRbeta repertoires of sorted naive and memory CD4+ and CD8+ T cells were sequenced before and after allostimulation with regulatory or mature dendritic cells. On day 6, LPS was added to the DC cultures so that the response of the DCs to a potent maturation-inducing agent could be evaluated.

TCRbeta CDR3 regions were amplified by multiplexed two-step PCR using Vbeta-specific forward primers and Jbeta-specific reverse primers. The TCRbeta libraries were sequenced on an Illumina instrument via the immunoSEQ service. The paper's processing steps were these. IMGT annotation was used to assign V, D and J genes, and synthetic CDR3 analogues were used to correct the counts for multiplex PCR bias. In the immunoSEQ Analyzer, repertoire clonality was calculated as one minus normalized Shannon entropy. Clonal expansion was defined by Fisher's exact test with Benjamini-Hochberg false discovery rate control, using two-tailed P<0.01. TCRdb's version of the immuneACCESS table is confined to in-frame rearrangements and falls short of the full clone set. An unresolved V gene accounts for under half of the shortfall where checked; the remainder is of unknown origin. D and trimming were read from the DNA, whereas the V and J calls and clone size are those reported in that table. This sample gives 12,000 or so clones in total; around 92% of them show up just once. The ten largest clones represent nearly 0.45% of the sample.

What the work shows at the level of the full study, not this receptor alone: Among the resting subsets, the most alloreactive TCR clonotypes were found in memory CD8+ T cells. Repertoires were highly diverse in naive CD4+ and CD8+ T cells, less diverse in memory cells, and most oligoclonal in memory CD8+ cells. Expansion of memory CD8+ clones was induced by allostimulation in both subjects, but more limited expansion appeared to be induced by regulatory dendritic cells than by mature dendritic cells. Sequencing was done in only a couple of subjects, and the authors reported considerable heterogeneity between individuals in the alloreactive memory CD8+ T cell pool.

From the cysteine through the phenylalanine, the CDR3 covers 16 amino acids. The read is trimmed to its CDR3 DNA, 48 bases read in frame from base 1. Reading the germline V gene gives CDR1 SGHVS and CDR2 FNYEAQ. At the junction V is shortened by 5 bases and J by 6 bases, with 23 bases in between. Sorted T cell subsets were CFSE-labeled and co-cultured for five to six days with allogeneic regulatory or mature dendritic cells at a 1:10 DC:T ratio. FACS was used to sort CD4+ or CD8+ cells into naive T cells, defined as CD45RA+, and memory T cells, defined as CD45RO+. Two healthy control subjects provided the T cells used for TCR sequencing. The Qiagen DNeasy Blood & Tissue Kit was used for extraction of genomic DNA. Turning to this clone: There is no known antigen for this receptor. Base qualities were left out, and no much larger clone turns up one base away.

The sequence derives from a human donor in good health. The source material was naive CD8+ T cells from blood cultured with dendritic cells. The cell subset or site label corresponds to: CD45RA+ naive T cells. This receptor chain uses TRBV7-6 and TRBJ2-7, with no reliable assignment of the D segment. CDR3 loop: CASSPSSDSPLGEQYF. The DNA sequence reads TGTGCCAGCAGCCCAAGTTCGGATTCCCCTTTGGGCGAGCAGTACTTC. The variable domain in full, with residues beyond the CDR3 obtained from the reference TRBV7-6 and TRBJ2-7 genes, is GAGVSQSPRYKVTKRGQDVALRCDPISGHVSLYWYRQALGQGPEFLTYFNYEAQQDKSGLPNDRFSAERPEGSISTLTIQRTEQRDSAMYRCASSPSSDSPLGEQYFGPGTRLTVT.